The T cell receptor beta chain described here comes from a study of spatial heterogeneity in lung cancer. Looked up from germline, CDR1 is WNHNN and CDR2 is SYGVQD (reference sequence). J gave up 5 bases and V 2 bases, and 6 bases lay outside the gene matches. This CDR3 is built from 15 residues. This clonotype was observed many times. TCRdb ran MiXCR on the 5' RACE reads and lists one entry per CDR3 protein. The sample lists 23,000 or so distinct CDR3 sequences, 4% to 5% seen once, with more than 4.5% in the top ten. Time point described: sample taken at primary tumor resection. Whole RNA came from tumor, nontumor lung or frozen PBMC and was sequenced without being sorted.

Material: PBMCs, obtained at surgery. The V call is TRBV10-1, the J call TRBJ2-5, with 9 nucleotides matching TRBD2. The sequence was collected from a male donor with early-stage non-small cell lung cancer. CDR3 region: CASSEVAGARETQYF. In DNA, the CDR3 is TGCGCCAGCAGTGAGGTAGCGGGAGCGAGGGAGACCCAGTACTTC.